These 27 T cell receptor beta chains were all obtained from the same sample, sequenced in a study of shared clonotypes between healthy human individuals. Assay: immunoSEQ multiplex PCR; the TCRdb copy retains only in-frame clones and omits some. The data show over 2 million clones, approximately 90% seen once. The sample taken for sequencing was naive CD4+ T cells from PBMCs. The subset here: CD45RA+ positively selected. All receptors come from a man aged 18 to 35 in good health. Some clones in this sample may be carry-over from other donors' samples.

V usage is TRBV18 and J usage is TRBJ2-1, with 9 bases that match TRBD1. This CDR3 contains 16 residues. The germline V gene has CDR1 KGHSH and CDR2 LQKENI. Trimming removed 0 bases from V and 6 bases from J; junction bases left unmatched: 6. CDR3 sequence: CASSPPRDRVSNEQFF. Written as DNA, the CDR3 is TGTGCCAGCTCACCACCCCGGGACAGGGTAAGCAATGAGCAGTTCTTC.

Points on this clone: A junction boundary mismatches the germline segment, possibly from a read error. The chain is built from TRBV29-1 and TRBJ2-1; D is tentatively TRBD1 or TRBD2 (6 bases each). In germline, CDR1 is SQVTM, CDR2 ANQGSEA. The CDR3 is 15 residues long. CDR3 amino acids: CSVRGTDQAYDEQFF. Here the CDR3 DNA reads TGCAGCGTGAGGGGGACTGACCAAGCCTACGATGAGCAGTTCTTC.

The chain employs TRBV5-6 and TRBJ2-2; a weak D match, TRBD1 (6 bases). Looked up from germline, CDR1 is SGHDT and CDR2 is YYEEEE. CDR3 length: 15 amino acids. The germline V and J ends were trimmed by 5 bases and 7 bases, with 18 bases remaining between them. CDR3 residues: CASRDSGAGDGELFF. CDR3 nucleotide sequence: TGTGCCAGCAGGGACTCAGGGGCCGGCGACGGGGAGCTGTTTTTT.

V and J are TRBV10-3 and TRBJ2-3; 11 bases are shared with TRBD2. Germline CDR1 ENHRY, CDR2 SYGVKD. The CDR3 contains 15 residues. V was pared by 7 bases and J by 4 bases, with 7 bases of the junction left unmatched. The CDR3: CAITSGGPTSDTQYF. CDR3 DNA: TGTGCCATCACTAGCGGGGGGCCCACCTCAGATACGCAGTATTTT.

The chain joins TRBV11-1 to TRBJ2-5, with 7 bases identical to TRBD1. Trimming at V came to 6 bases and at J to 5 bases, leaving 6 bases not matched to a gene. Germline CDR1 and CDR2: SGHAT and FQDESV (reference sequence). The CDR3 spans 13 residues. CDR3 in DNA: TGTGCCAGCAGTGGACAGGCTAGGGAGACCCAGTACTTC. It is translated as CASSGQARETQYF.

The CDR3: CASSYTGQGDQPQHF. The CDR3 DNA sequence: TGTGCCAGCAGTTACACGGGACAGGGGGATCAGCCCCAGCATTTT. The rearrangement joins TRBV6-5 to TRBJ1-5, with TRBD1 identical over 11 bases. Unmatched junction bases numbered 2, after V lost 2 bases and J lost 5 bases. The germline V gene encodes CDR1 MNHEY and CDR2 SVGAGI. The CDR3 extends over 15 amino acids.

The chain couples TRBV30 to TRBJ2-2; D remains ambiguous. Germline V gives CDR1 GTSNPN, CDR2 SVGIG (reference sequence). The V end was cut by 1 base, the J end by 16 bases, with 13 bases between. The CDR3 totals 11 residues. The DNA of the CDR3 is TGTGCCTGGAGTGACCGCCGGAGCTCGTTTTTT. Encoded protein: CAWSDRRSSFF.

A word on this clone: Within the sample, other DNA sequences also encode this same CDR3. The V gene is TRBV9, the J gene TRBJ1-1; D gene uncertain. The CDR3 runs 13 residues. Trimming took off 2 bases at V and 1 base at J, with 6 bases between the two ends. CDR1 is SGDLS, CDR2 YYNGEE, per germline. CDR3 sequence (DNA): TGTGCCAGCAGCGTTACTTCGAACACTGAAGCTTTCTTT. Translation: CASSVTSNTEAFF.

The gene calls are TRBV5-4 and TRBJ2-1, with 10 nucleotides matching TRBD2. This CDR3 has 15 amino acids. CDR1 is SGHNT, CDR2 YYREEE, per germline (reference sequence). The V segment lost 0 bases and the J segment 7 bases; nucleotides outside the gene matches: 4. CDR3 sequence reads: CASSLEAGGPNEQFF. Here the CDR3 DNA reads TGTGCCAGCAGCTTGGAAGCGGGAGGGCCGAATGAGCAGTTCTTC.

J is TRBJ2-6 and V is TRBV19, with D tentatively TRBD1 or TRBD2 (5 bases each). CDR3 length equals 14 residues. The V and J ends lost 5 bases and 2 bases respectively, with 7 bases between them. The germline gives CDR1 LNHDA, CDR2 SQIVND (reference sequence). Here the CDR3 DNA reads TGTGCCAGTAGTGTGGGACCTGGGGCCAACGTCCTGACTTTC. This encodes CASSVGPGANVLTF.

About this clone: This sample includes further DNA sequences coding for the same CDR3. This chain connects TRBV6-6 to TRBJ2-7; no definite D call. This CDR3 is 13 amino acids long. Germline loops: CDR1 MNHNY, CDR2 SVGAGI (reference sequence). V lost 0 bases, J lost 6 bases, and 9 bases lay in between. This chain's CDR3 is CASSYSVLGEQYF. CDR3 sequence (DNA): TGTGCCAGCAGTTACTCGGTGCTCGGCGAGCAGTACTTC.

As DNA, the CDR3 is TGTGCCAGCAGCCCGTTCATAACAGCAGGAGAGCAGTACTTC. It translates to CASSPFITAGEQYF. This chain uses TRBV5-4 with TRBJ2-7, with unresolved D. V dropped 4 bases and J dropped 7 bases, with 18 bases sitting between them. From germline, CDR1 is SGHNT and CDR2 YYREEE (reference sequence). The CDR3 sequence is 14 residues long.

The rearrangement joins TRBV29-1 to TRBJ2-3; 13 bases fit TRBD2. V was clipped by 5 bases and J by 5 bases; unmatched bases: 7. CDR1 and CDR2 from the germline V gene are SQVTM and ANQGSEA. CDR3 length: 15 residues. The CDR3 protein is CSVQGLAGFIDTQYF. The CDR3, as DNA: TGCAGCGTTCAGGGACTAGCGGGATTTATAGATACGCAGTATTTT.

This sequence joins TRBV4-1 and TRBJ2-1; D possibly corresponds to TRBD1 (5 bases). V lost 0 bases and J lost 6, with 15 bases in between. The CDR3 is 16 amino acids. Germline V gene data show CDR1 as MGHRA and CDR2 as YSYEKL. The CDR3 DNA sequence: TGCGCCAGCAGCCAAGAAGGCAGGGTCACGGTCAATGAGCAGTTCTTC. Its translation: CASSQEGRVTVNEQFF.

V is TRBV10-3 and J is TRBJ2-7; 9 bases agree with TRBD1. V lost 8 bases, J lost 11 bases, and 16 bases stayed unmatched. Per germline, CDR1 ENHRY and CDR2 SYGVKD. The CDR3 sequence is 14 residues long. Here the CDR3 DNA reads TGTGCCATCGCTTCGGGAGGACAGGGGATAAAGGAGTACTTC. Translation gives CAIASGGQGIKEYF.

This clone was observed a single time. The rearrangement links TRBV5-1 to TRBJ1-1; possibly TRBD1 for D (6 bases). V shed 3 bases and J shed 7 bases, with 13 bases lying between them. Germline V gene lookup returns CDR1 SGHRS and CDR2 YFSETQ. This CDR3 spans 13 amino acids. CDR3 amino acids: CASSSGTFGEAFF. CDR3 sequence (DNA): TGCGCCAGCAGCTCCGGGACATTCGGTGAAGCTTTCTTT.

The gene calls are TRBV9 and TRBJ2-7; 9 bases align to TRBD1. With V trimmed by 4 bases and J by 6 bases, 8 bases remained unmatched. There are 14 residues in the CDR3. CDR1 is SGDLS and CDR2 is YYNGEE in the germline V gene. CDR3 coding DNA: TGTGCCAGCAGCCCCCCCGGGACAGGGACCGAGCAGTACTTC. Translated: CASSPPGTGTEQYF.

The chain couples TRBV4-1 to TRBJ1-2, with TRBD1 as a possible D gene (5 bases). The CDR3 runs 16 residues. CDR1 is MGHRA, CDR2 YSYEKL, per germline. The V and J ends lost 2 bases and 6 bases respectively, with 19 bases between them. The CDR3, as DNA: TGCGCCAGCAGCCAAATATCCCGGACACTGAGCCATGGCTACACCTTC. The encoded protein is CASSQISRTLSHGYTF.

The CDR3 protein is CASTLRDRPNYGYTF. CDR3 DNA sequence: TGTGCCAGCACCTTGAGGGACAGGCCTAACTATGGCTACACCTTC. The chain has TRBV28 and TRBJ1-2; 8 nucleotides match TRBD1. The J segment lost 0 bases and the V segment lost 7 bases, leaving 7 bases of the junction unmatched. This CDR3 comprises 15 residues. The germline gives CDR1 MDHEN, CDR2 SYDVKM.

The count of this clone is one. The J gene is TRBJ2-5, the V gene TRBV29-1, with 8 positions matching TRBD2. V dropped 4 bases and J dropped 1; count of bases not matched to a gene: 8. CDR3 length equals 15 residues. Germline V gives CDR1 SQVTM, CDR2 ANQGSEA. This CDR3 is CSVAGLGGPQETQYF. CDR3 nucleotide sequence: TGCAGCGTTGCGGGACTAGGGGGGCCCCAAGAGACCCAGTACTTC.

This clone was seen once. The chain recombines TRBV28 with TRBJ1-2; tentative D call: TRBD1 (6 bases). CDR1 and CDR2 from the germline V gene are MDHEN and SYDVKM. This CDR3 contains 13 residues. The ends were cut back, 6 bases at V and 8 bases at J, with 16 bases in the middle. The CDR3 sequence: CASSPGQPVGYTF. The CDR3 nucleotides are TGTGCCAGCAGCCCTGGACAGCCGGTCGGCTACACCTTC.

The rearrangement links TRBV9 to TRBJ2-7; no clear D gene. Looked up from germline, CDR1 is SGDLS and CDR2 is YYNGEE. Trimming removed 6 bases at V and 6 bases at J, with 16 bases between. The CDR3 is 13 amino acids. In nucleotides, the CDR3 is TGTGCCAGCACCCCATACCCCGGACGCGAGCAGTACTTC. Its protein product is CASTPYPGREQYF.

The chain links TRBV28 to TRBJ2-3; 7 bases fit TRBD1. The germline V gene has CDR1 MDHEN and CDR2 SYDVKM. This CDR3 is built from 16 residues. The junction had 8 bases not matched to a gene; V was cut back by 5 bases and J by 0 bases. The CDR3: CASSTNRGSSTDTQYF. Here the CDR3 DNA reads TGTGCCAGCAGTACAAACAGGGGATCTAGCACAGATACGCAGTATTTT.

The table lists this clone with a count of one. The V and J genes are TRBV7-9 and TRBJ2-4; TRBD1 matches at 7 bases. The germline V gene encodes CDR1 SEHNR and CDR2 FQNEAQ (reference sequence). J lost 4 bases, V lost 0 bases, and 9 bases had no gene match. This CDR3 has 17 residues. The CDR3 sequence is CASSLALGQGEKNIQYF. Written as DNA, the CDR3 is TGTGCCAGCAGCTTAGCGCTTGGCCAGGGGGAAAAAAACATTCAGTACTTC.

This chain connects TRBV2 to TRBJ2-7; D is ambiguous. Germline assignment: CDR1 SNHLY and CDR2 FYNNEI. V was clipped by 6 bases and J by 7 bases, with 10 bases between them. This CDR3 is built from 11 residues. The CDR3 reads CASSQDGEQYF. In DNA form, the CDR3 reads TGTGCCAGCAGCCAGGATGGGGAGCAGTACTTC.

The chain couples TRBV10-3 to TRBJ2-7; D is perhaps TRBD1 (6 bases). The V end was cut by 0 bases, the J end by 3 bases, with 12 bases between. The germline V gene encodes CDR1 ENHRY and CDR2 SYGVKD. CDR3 length equals 15 residues. CDR3 bases: TGTGCCATCAGTGAGTCTAGACAGGCCAGCTACGAGCAGTACTTC. Translating it yields CAISESRQASYEQYF.

V usage is TRBV5-1 and J usage is TRBJ2-6; D is possibly TRBD1 (6 bases). The CDR3 is 17 amino acids. Germline V gene data show CDR1 as SGHRS and CDR2 as YFSETQ. With 5 bases removed from V and 4 bases from J, the gap between germline ends came to 19 bases. The CDR3 region has the DNA TGCGCCAGCAGTTGGATAACAGGGCCCGGCGGGGCCAACGTCCTGACTTTC. This encodes CASSWITGPGGANVLTF. Complete variable domain (other parts from reference TRBV5-1 and TRBJ2-6): KAGVTQTPRYLIKTRGQQVTLSCSPISGHRSVSWYQQTPGQGLQFLFEYFSETQRNKGNFPGRFSGRQFSNSRSEMNVSTLELGDSALYLCASSWITGPGGANVLTFGAGSRLTVL.